Following are 13 T cell receptor beta chains from one sample sequenced in a study of blood T cells in healthy people across ages. It was with a sample-barcoded 5' primer and a J-beta primer mix that a second PCR of roughly 7 to 12 cycles was run. TCRdb used MiXCR to reprocess the 5' RACE reads, holding one entry per CDR3 protein. The repertoire consists of about 670,000 distinct CDR3 sequences, with over 40% occurring once and the leading ten covering roughly 30%. The source material was blood. The receptors were sampled from a man at least 80 years old in good health.

A few counts support this clonotype. The genes are TRBV20-1 and TRBJ2-1; D might be TRBD1 or TRBD2, each matching 5 bases. There are 12 residues in the CDR3. V lost 3 bases, J lost 8 bases, and 11 bases lay in between. CDR1 DFQATT and CDR2 SNEGSKA come from the germline V gene (reference sequence). This chain's CDR3 is CSASFVGDEQFF. The CDR3 DNA reads TGCAGTGCTAGTTTTGTGGGGGATGAGCAGTTCTTC.

The J gene is TRBJ2-7, the V gene TRBV28; 7 nucleotides match TRBD2. Matching the DNA end better, TRBJ2-5 makes the J call doubtful. The germline CDR1 and CDR2 sequences are MDHEN and SYDVKM. The CDR3 runs to 15 residues. CDR3 loop: CASSLSRGSSETQYF. The CDR3 nucleotides are TGTGCCAGCAGTTTGTCACGCGGGAGCTCGGAGACCCAGTACTTC.

The chain joins TRBV29-1 to TRBJ1-1; no clear D. CDR3 length: 12 residues. Trimming stripped 4 bases from V and 4 bases from J, with 10 bases between. Germline V CDR1 and CDR2: SQVTM, ANQGSEA. CDR3 region: CSVVGSRTEAFF. The CDR3 nucleotides are TGCAGCGTTGTCGGTAGCCGCACTGAAGCTTTCTTT.

This clonotype turned up a few times. The chain combines TRBV29-1 with TRBJ1-1, with 10 bases lining up with TRBD1. The CDR3 is made up of 14 amino acids. V was pared by 6 bases and J by 0 bases, with 4 bases of the junction left unmatched. Germline V gene sequence: CDR1 SQVTM, CDR2 ANQGSEA. CDR3 in amino acids: CSVDRGLMNTEAFF. DNA of the CDR3: TGCAGCGTAGACAGGGGGCTGATGAACACTGAAGCTTTCTTT.

J is TRBJ1-1 and V is TRBV6-2 or TRBV6-3; D remains unclear. This CDR3 has 16 amino acids. V lost 6 bases, J lost 3 bases, and 20 bases lay in between. Germline CDR1 MNHEY, CDR2 SVGEGT. The DNA for the CDR3 is TGTGCCAGCAGGGCATACACGACACCCTGGGACACTGAAGCTTTCTTT. It specifies CASRAYTTPWDTEAFF.

J is TRBJ2-1 and V is TRBV24-1; TRBD2 is a possible D gene (6 bases). V lost 9 bases to trimming and J lost 5 bases, with 16 bases between them. Germline CDR1 is KGHDR and CDR2 is SFDVKD. The CDR3 sequence is 14 residues long. The CDR3 sequence: CATPRRGGNNEQFF. CDR3 DNA sequence: TGTGCCACCCCGCGGCGGGGTGGGAACAATGAGCAGTTCTTC.

This clonotype was seen more than once but under ten times. The chain recombines TRBV20-1 with TRBJ1-6, with 11 bases identical to TRBD1. Germline loops: CDR1 DFQATT, CDR2 SNEGSKA (reference sequence). Losses at the gene ends were 6 bases for V and 11 bases for J; bases not matched to a gene: 12. The CDR3 totals 15 residues. The chain's CDR3 is CSATEDRGLLTPLHF. In nucleotides, the CDR3 is TGCAGTGCAACCGAGGACAGGGGGCTACTAACACCCCTCCACTTT.

The table lists this clonotype with many counts. With a much larger clone just one base away, this may be a read error. The V call is TRBV28, the J call TRBJ2-7, with a weak D call TRBD1 (5 bases). Germline V gene lookup returns CDR1 MDHEN and CDR2 SYDVKM. V lost 8 bases, J lost 0 bases, and 14 bases lay in between. This CDR3 region has 14 residues. CDR3 nucleotides: TGTGCCAGCCAAAGGGGCCTGAGCTCCTACGAGCAGTACTTC. Translating it yields CASQRGLSSYEQYF.

The chain uses TRBV20-1 and TRBJ2-7; D is unclear. The tail of the sequence fits TRBJ2-5 better, so the J call may be wrong. This CDR3 is 13 amino acids long. Germline V gene lookup returns CDR1 DFQATT and CDR2 SNEGSKA (reference sequence). The CDR3 DNA reads TGCAGTGCTAGGGTCGGTCGGATGGAGACCCAGTACTTC. It encodes CSARVGRMETQYF.

This clonotype has just a few counts. The rearrangement uses TRBV7-2 and TRBJ2-7; TRBD1 matches 7 bases. The CDR3 spans 14 residues. The germline V gene encodes CDR1 SGHTA and CDR2 FQGNSA. Trimming cost V 0 bases and J 3 bases; bases outside gene matches: 2. The CDR3 loop reads CASSLATGSYEQYF. CDR3 coding DNA: TGTGCCAGCAGCTTAGCGACAGGGAGCTACGAGCAGTACTTC.

This clonotype appeared a single time. Compared with germline, one end of the junction differs, possibly owing to a read error. The chain joins TRBV20-1 to TRBJ2-7; perhaps TRBD2 as D (6 bases). This CDR3 has 19 residues. Germline lookup yields CDR1 DFQATT and CDR2 SNEGSKA (reference sequence). CDR3 sequence reads: CSVRAEVAHGGTGPYEQYF. CDR3 nucleotides: TGCAGTGTTAGAGCGGAGGTAGCGCACGGAGGGACCGGTCCCTACGAGCAGTACTTC.

This chain uses TRBV6-6 with TRBJ2-7; the match to TRBD2 covers 7 bases. CDR1 is MNHNY and CDR2 is SVGAGI in the germline V gene (reference sequence). V was clipped by 6 bases and J by 3 bases; unmatched bases: 11. CDR3 length: 15 residues. The CDR3 region has the DNA TGTGCCAGCAGCCCCGGGGCGGGAGTCCGCTACGAGCAGTACTTC. Translating it yields CASSPGAGVRYEQYF.

The sample holds one count of this clonotype. The chain is built from TRBV6-6 and TRBJ2-1; 10 bases are shared with TRBD1. Trimming removed 1 base from V and 8 bases from J; junction bases left unmatched: 8. The CDR3 spans 16 residues. The V gene's germline CDR1 is MNHNY and CDR2 SVGAGI (reference sequence). CDR3 DNA sequence: TGTGCCAGCAGTTACTACACGGGACAGGGGATCGATGAGCAGTTCTTC. It translates to CASSYYTGQGIDEQFF.